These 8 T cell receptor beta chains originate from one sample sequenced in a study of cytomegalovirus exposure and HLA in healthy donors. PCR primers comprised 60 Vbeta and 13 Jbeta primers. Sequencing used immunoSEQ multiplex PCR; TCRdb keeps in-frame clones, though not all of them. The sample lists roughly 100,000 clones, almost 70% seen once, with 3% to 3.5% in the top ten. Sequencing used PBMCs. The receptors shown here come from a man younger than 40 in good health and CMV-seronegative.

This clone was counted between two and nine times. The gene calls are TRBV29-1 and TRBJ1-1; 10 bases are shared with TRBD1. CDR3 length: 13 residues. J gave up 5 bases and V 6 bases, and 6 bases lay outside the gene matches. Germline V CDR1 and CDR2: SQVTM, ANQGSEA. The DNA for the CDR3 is TGCAGCGTGAGACAGGGGGCCAGTACTGAAGCTTTCTTT. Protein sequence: CSVRQGASTEAFF.

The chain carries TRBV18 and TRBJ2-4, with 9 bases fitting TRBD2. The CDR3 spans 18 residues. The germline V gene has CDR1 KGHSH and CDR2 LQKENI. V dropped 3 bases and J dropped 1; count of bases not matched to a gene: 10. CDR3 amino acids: CASSPLGAGGRAKNIQYF. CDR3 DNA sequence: TGTGCCAGCTCACCCCTGGGAGCGGGAGGCCGGGCCAAAAACATTCAGTACTTC.

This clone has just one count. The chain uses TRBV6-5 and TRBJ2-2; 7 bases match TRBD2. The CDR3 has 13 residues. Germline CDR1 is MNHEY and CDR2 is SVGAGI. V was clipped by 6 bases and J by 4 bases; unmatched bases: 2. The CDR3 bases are TGTGCCAGCAGCAAGCGGGGCACCGGGGAGCTGTTTTTT. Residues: CASSKRGTGELFF.

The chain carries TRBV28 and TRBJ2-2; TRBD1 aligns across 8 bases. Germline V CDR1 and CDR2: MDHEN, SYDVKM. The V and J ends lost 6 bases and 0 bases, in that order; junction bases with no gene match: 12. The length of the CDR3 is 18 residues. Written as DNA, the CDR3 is TGTGCCAGCAGGGGATGGACAGGGAAAGATTCGAACACCGGGGAGCTGTTTTTT. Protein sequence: CASRGWTGKDSNTGELFF. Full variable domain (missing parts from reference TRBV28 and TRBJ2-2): DVKVTQSSRYLVKRTGEKVFLECVQDMDHENMFWYRQDPGLGLRLIYFSYDVKMKEKGDIPEGYSVSREKKERFSLILESASTNQTSMYLCASRGWTGKDSNTGELFFGEGSRLTVL.

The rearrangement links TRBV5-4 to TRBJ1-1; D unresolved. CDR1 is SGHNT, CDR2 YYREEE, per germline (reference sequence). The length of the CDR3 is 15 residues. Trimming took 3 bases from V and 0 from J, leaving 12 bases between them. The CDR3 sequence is CASSYSFGLNTEAFF. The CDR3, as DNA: TGTGCCAGCAGCTATTCATTCGGGTTGAACACTGAAGCTTTCTTT.

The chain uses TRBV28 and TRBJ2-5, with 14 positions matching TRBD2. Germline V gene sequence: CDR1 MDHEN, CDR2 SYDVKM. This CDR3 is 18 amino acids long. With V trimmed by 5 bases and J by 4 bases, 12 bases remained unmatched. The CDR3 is CASSLRKTSGRAGETQYF. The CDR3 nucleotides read TGTGCCAGCAGTCTCCGCAAGACTAGCGGGAGGGCCGGAGAGACCCAGTACTTC.

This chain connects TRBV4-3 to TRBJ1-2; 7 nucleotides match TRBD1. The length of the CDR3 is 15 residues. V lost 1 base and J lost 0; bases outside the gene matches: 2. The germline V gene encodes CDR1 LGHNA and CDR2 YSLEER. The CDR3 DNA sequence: TGCGCCAGCAGCCAAGGACAGGGCGCTAACTATGGCTACACCTTC. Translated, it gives CASSQGQGANYGYTF.

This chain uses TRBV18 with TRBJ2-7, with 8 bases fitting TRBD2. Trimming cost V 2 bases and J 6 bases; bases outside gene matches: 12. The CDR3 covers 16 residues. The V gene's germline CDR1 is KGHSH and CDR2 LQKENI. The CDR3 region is CASSPSSGVRGGEQYF. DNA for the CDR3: TGTGCCAGCTCACCAAGTAGCGGCGTACGGGGGGGCGAGCAGTACTTC.